The rows below give T cell receptor beta chains drawn from one sample of a study of blood T cell repertoires in COVID-19. Measured with immunoSEQ multiplex PCR; TCRdb has only the in-frame clones, and not every one. The sample contains 180,000 or so clones, roughly 82% of which appear only once. The sample was PBMCs or T cells enriched from blood (not recorded which). The receptors here all came from a woman aged 25 to 39 who had recovered from COVID-19. CDR3s include the opening cysteine and the closing phenylalanine or tryptophan. The order of the fields is CDR3 protein, CDR3 DNA, clone size, CDR3 length, J gene, V gene, D gene. A D gene is named only where the DNA matches it firmly. Rows may omit the clone size; those that give it use once, few, many or a size class.

CDR3: CASSPEVTGGSEQFF
DNA: TGTGCCAGCAGCCCCGAGGTGACCGGGGGTAGTGAGCAGTTCTTC
size: once
length: 15
J: TRBJ2-1
V: TRBV7-3
D: NA

CDR3: CASSENERRSEQFF
DNA: TGTGCCAGCAGTGAGAACGAGCGTAGGAGTGAGCAGTTCTTC
size: few
length: 14
J: TRBJ2-1
V: TRBV6-4
D: NA

CDR3: CARGQHEQYF
DNA: TGTGCCAGGGGCCAGCACGAGCAGTACTTC
size: NA
length: 10
J: TRBJ2-7
V: TRBV6-5
D: NA

CDR3: CASSQIAGSSYEQYF
DNA: TGCGCCAGCAGCCAAATAGCGGGATCCTCCTACGAGCAGTACTTC
size: NA
length: 15
J: TRBJ2-7
V: TRBV4-1
D: TRBD2

CDR3: CASSQARGLFEETQYF
DNA: TGCGCCAGCAGCCAGGCCAGGGGGCTTTTCGAGGAGACCCAGTACTTC
size: NA
length: 16
J: TRBJ2-5
V: TRBV4-1
D: TRBD1

CDR3: CASSRQGEGQPQHF
DNA: TGTGCCAGCAGTCGACAGGGGGAAGGTCAGCCCCAGCATTTT
size: NA
length: 14
J: TRBJ1-5
V: TRBV27
D: TRBD1

CDR3: CASSLTSGNTGELFF
DNA: TGTGCCAGCAGCTTAACTAGCGGGAACACCGGGGAGCTGTTTTTT
size: NA
length: 15
J: TRBJ2-2
V: TRBV7-8
D: TRBD2

CDR3: CASSVQGYYGYTF
DNA: TGTGCCAGCAGCGTACAGGGTTACTATGGCTACACCTTC
size: many
length: 13
J: TRBJ1-2
V: TRBV2
D: NA

CDR3: CASSGRRGQAPIYGYTF
DNA: TGTGCCAGCAGCGGGAGACGAGGACAGGCACCCATATACGGCTACACCTTC
size: NA
length: 17
J: TRBJ1-2
V: TRBV7-9
D: TRBD1

CDR3: CASSGDRAETQYF
DNA: TGTGCCAGCAGCGGCGACAGGGCAGAGACCCAGTACTTC
size: NA
length: 13
J: TRBJ2-5
V: TRBV7-9
D: TRBD1

CDR3: CASSLAGVYEQYF
DNA: TGTGCCAGCAGTTTGGCAGGGGTCTACGAGCAGTACTTC
size: NA
length: 13
J: TRBJ2-7
V: TRBV12-3/TRBV12-4
D: NA

CDR3: CSVGRGDWEKLFF
DNA: TGCAGCGTTGGGAGGGGAGATTGGGAAAAACTGTTTTTT
size: NA
length: 13
J: TRBJ1-4
V: TRBV29-1
D: NA

CDR3: CASSEGRAGNQPQHF
DNA: TGTGCCAGCAGTGAAGGGAGGGCCGGCAATCAGCCCCAGCATTTT
size: NA
length: 15
J: TRBJ1-5
V: TRBV2
D: NA

CDR3: CATRELGTTEAFF
DNA: TGTGCCACCCGAGAACTAGGCACGACTGAAGCTTTCTTT
size: NA
length: 13
J: TRBJ1-1
V: TRBV28
D: NA

CDR3: CASSVATGSSYEQYF
DNA: TGTGCCAGCAGCGTAGCTACAGGAAGCTCCTACGAGCAGTACTTC
size: NA
length: 15
J: TRBJ2-7
V: TRBV9
D: NA